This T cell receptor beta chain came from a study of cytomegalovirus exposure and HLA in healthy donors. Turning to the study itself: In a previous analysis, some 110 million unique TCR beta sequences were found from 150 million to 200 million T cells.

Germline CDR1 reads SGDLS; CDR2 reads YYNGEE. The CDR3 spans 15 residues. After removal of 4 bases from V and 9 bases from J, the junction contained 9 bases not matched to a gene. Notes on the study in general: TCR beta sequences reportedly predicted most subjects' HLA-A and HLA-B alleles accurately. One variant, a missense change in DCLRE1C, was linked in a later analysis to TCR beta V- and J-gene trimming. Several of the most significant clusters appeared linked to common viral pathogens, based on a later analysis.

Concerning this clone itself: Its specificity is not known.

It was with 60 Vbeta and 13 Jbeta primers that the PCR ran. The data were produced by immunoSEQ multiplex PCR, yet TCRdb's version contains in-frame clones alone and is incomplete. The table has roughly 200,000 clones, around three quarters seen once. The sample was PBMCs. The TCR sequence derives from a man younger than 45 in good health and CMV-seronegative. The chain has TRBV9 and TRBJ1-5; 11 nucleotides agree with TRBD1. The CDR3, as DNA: TGTGCCAGCAGCCCTTCCGGACAGGGGGCTCGGCCCCAGCATTTT. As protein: CASSPSGQGARPQHF. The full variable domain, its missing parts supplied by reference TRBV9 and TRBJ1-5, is DSGVTQTPKHLITATGQRVTLRCSPRSGDLSVYWYQQSLDQGLQFLIQYYNGEERAKGNILERFSAQQFPDLHSELNLSSLELGDSALYFCASSPSGQGARPQHFGDGTRLSIL.